These 5 T cell receptor beta chains originate from one sample sequenced in a study of post-analysis software for immune sequencing data. Overall study results and limits: In patients, TRBV5-6, TRBV5-1 and TRBV20-1 belonged to roughly five TRBV segments found more frequently than in controls.

Unique molecular identifiers were carried by the TCR beta cDNA libraries. Each CDR3 protein gets one entry after TCRdb re-called the PCR reads with MiXCR. The profile shows 750,000 to 950,000 distinct CDR3 sequences, approximately 53% of them singletons. The antigens these receptors bind are not known. The sequenced sample was blood. The source of these receptors is a girl aged 5-17 years with multiple sclerosis.

The rearrangement uses TRBV7-9 and TRBJ1-2; TRBD1 might be the D (5 bases). Trimming cost V 4 bases and J 6 bases, with 9 bases left between them. The CDR3 has 12 amino acids. Germline V gene lookup returns CDR1 SEHNR and CDR2 FQNEAQ (reference sequence). This CDR3 is CASSWDVDGYTF. CDR3 in DNA: TGTGCCAGCAGCTGGGACGTCGATGGCTACACCTTC.

As concerns this clonotype: A junction boundary mismatches the germline segment, possibly from a read error. This chain connects TRBV5-6 to TRBJ2-4, with a weak D call TRBD1 (6 bases). Germline CDR1 SGHDT, CDR2 YYEEEE. The CDR3 contains 14 residues. CDR3 bases: TGTGCCTGCAGCTTGAAGCGCAGGGGCGACATTCAGTACTTC. It translates to CACSLKRRGDIQYF.

V and J are TRBV5-1 and TRBJ1-1; TRBD1 might be the D (5 bases). This CDR3 contains 16 residues. Germline V gene data show CDR1 as SGHRS and CDR2 as YFSETQ. V lost 5 bases and J 6 bases, leaving 23 bases between the germline ends. As DNA, the CDR3 is TGCGCCAGCAGGGCTCTATCACAAGGGACGACCCCTGAAGCTTTCTTT. Its protein product is CASRALSQGTTPEAFF.

This clonotype was seen only a few times. The V and J genes are TRBV12-3 or TRBV12-4 and TRBJ1-2, with 12 bases fitting TRBD1. The CDR3 sequence is 14 residues long. Trimming at V came to 6 bases and at J to 8 bases, leaving 7 bases not matched to a gene. This CDR3 reads CASRGTGGASGYTF. CDR3 nucleotide sequence: TGTGCCAGCAGGGGGACAGGGGGCGCATCCGGCTACACCTTC.

The CDR3 sequence: CSAASGTGPYEQYF. The DNA for the CDR3 is TGCAGTGCAGCCTCCGGGACAGGGCCCTACGAGCAGTACTTC. This chain connects TRBV20-1 to TRBJ2-7; 9 positions agree with TRBD1. The CDR3 has 14 amino acids. V lost 6 bases, J lost 2 bases, and 8 bases stayed unmatched. From germline, CDR1 is DFQATT and CDR2 SNEGSKA (reference sequence).